This T cell receptor beta chain was sequenced in a study of shared clonotypes between healthy human individuals. Using immunoSEQ multiplex PCR, the repertoire was profiled, and TCRdb retains in-frame clones only, with some absent. The sample lists approximately 1.5 million clones; around 98% were seen once. Trimming cost V 5 bases and J 6 bases; bases outside gene matches: 6. This CDR3 has 13 amino acids. Germline-derived CDR1 and CDR2 are GTSNPN and SVGIG (reference sequence). As for this clone: Its antigen is unknown.

Study-level findings and limits: Several donors held 5% to 5.5% of naive CD4 clonotypes in common.

The sequence was collected from a man under 40 in good health. J is TRBJ1-4 and V is TRBV30; TRBD1 matches 7 bases. Sequenced input: naive CD4+ T cells sorted from blood. Specified subset: CD45RA+ positively selected. The CDR3 bases are TGTGCCTGGTCGAAGGGGGCAGATGAAAAACTGTTTTTT. It is translated as CAWSKGADEKLFF.